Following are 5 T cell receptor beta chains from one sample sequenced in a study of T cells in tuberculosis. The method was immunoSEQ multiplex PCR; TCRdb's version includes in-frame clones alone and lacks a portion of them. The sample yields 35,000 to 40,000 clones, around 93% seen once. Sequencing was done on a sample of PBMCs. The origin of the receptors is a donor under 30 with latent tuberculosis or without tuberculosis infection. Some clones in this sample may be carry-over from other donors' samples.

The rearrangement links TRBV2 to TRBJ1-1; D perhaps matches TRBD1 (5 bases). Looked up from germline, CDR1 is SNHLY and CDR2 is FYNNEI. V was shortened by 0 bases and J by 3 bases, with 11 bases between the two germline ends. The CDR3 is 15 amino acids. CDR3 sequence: CASSEAQGVHTEAFF. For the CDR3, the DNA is TGTGCCAGCAGTGAAGCGCAAGGGGTCCACACTGAAGCTTTCTTT.

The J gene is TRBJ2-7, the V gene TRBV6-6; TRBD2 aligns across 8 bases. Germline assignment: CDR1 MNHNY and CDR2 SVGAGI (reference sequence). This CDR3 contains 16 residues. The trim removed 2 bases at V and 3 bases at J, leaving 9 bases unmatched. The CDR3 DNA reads TGTGCCAGCAGTTACGGTGGGGTGGCGGGGGGCTACGAGCAGTACGTC. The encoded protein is CASSYGGVAGGYEQYV.

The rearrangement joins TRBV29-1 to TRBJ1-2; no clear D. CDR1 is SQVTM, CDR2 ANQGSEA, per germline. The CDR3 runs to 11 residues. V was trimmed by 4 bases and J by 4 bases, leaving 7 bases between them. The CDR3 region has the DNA TGCAGCGTTGCGCGTGGCTATGGCTACACCTTC. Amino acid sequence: CSVARGYGYTF.

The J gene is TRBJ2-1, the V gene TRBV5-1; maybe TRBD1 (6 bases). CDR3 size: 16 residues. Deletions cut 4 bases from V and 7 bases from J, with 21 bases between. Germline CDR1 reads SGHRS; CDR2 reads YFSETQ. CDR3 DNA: TGCGCCAGCAGCCCACAGGGTTCCGAGTGGGGGAATGAGCAGTTCTTC. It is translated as CASSPQGSEWGNEQFF.

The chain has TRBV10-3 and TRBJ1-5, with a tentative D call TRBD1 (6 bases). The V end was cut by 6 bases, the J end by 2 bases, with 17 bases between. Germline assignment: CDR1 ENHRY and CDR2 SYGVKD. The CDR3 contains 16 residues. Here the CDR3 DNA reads TGTGCCATCAGGGGGGAACAGGGATTAGGCAATCAGCCCCAGCATTTT. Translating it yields CAIRGEQGLGNQPQHF.